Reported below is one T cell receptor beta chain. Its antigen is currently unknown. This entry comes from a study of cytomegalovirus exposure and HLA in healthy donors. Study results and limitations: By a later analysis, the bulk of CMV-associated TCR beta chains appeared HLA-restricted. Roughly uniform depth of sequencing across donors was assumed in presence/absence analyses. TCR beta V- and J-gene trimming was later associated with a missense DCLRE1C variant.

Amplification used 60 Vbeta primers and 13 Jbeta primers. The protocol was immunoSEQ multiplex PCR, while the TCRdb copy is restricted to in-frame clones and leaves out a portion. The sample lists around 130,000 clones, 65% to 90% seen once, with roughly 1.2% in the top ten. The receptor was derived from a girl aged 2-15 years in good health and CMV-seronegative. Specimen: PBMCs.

This chain's CDR3 is CASSQEAGTNQPQHF. CDR3 nucleotides: TGTGCCAGCAGCCAAGAGGCAGGGACTAATCAGCCCCAGCATTTT. The gene calls are TRBV4-2 and TRBJ1-5; possible D gene TRBD1, 5 bases. The germline V gene encodes CDR1 LGHNA and CDR2 YNFKEQ. CDR3 size: 15 residues. The V gene lost 0 bases and the J gene lost 4 bases, with 10 bases spanning the gap.